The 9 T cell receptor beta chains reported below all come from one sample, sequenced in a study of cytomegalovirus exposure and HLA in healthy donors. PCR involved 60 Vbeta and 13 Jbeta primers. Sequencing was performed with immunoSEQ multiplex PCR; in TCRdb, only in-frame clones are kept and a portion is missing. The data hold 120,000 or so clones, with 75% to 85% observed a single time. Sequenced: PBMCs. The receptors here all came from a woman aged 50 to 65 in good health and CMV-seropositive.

The CDR3 spells CASSLEPWREAQETQYF. In DNA form, the CDR3 reads TGCGCCAGCAGCTTGGAGCCTTGGCGGGAGGCTCAAGAGACCCAGTACTTC. The chain employs TRBV5-1 and TRBJ2-5; 8 bases are shared with TRBD2. CDR1 and CDR2 from the germline V gene are SGHRS and YFSETQ. V was clipped by 0 bases and J by 2 bases; unmatched bases: 9. This CDR3 spans 17 amino acids.

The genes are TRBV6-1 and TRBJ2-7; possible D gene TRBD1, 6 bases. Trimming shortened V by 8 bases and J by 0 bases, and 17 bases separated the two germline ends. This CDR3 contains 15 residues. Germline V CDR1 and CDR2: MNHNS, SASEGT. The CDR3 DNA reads TGTGCCAGCCGAAAATCGGGACAACACTCCTACGAGCAGTACTTC. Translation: CASRKSGQHSYEQYF.

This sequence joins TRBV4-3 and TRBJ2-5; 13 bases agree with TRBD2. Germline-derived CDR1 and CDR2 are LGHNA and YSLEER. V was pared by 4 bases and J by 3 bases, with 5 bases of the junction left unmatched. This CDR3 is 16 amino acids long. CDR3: CASSPGLAGAKETQYF. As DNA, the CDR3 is TGCGCCAGCAGCCCCGGACTAGCGGGGGCCAAAGAGACCCAGTACTTC.

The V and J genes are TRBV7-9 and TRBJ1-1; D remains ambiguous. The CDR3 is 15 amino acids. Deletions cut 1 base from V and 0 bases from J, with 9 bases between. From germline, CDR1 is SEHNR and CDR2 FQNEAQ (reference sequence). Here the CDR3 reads CASSLDQALNTEAFF. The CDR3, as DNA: TGTGCCAGCAGCTTAGATCAGGCATTGAACACTGAAGCTTTCTTT. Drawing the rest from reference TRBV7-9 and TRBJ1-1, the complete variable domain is DTGVSQNPRHKITKRGQNVTFRCDPISEHNRLYWYRQTLGQGPEFLTYFQNEAQLEKSRLLSDRFSAERPKGSFSTLEIQRTEQGDSAMYLCASSLDQALNTEAFFGQGTRLTVV.

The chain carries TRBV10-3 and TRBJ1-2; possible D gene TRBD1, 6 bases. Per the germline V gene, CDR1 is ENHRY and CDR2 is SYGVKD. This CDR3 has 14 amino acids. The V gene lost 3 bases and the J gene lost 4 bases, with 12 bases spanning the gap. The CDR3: CAISDRQGIYGYTF. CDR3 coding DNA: TGTGCCATCAGTGACCGGCAGGGGATCTATGGCTACACCTTC.

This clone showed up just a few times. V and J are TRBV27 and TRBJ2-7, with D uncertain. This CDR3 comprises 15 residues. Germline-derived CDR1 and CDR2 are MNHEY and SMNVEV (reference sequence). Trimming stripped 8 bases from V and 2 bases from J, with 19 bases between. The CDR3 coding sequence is TGTGCCAGCTTACCCCTGACTTCACCCACCTACGAGCAGTACTTC. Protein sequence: CASLPLTSPTYEQYF.

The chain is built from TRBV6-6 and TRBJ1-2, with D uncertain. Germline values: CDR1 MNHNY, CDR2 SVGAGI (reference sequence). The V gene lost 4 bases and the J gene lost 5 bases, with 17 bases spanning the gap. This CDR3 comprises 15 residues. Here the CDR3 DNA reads TGTGCCAGCAGTTCTCCGACGGGCGGGAAATATGGCTACACCTTC. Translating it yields CASSSPTGGKYGYTF.

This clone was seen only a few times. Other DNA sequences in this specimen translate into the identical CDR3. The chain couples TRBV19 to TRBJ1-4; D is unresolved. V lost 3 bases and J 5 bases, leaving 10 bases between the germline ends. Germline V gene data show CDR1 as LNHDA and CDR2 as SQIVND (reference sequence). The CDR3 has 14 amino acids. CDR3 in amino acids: CASSISGGNEKLFF. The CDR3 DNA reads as TGTGCCAGTAGTATCTCAGGAGGCAATGAAAAACTGTTTTTT.

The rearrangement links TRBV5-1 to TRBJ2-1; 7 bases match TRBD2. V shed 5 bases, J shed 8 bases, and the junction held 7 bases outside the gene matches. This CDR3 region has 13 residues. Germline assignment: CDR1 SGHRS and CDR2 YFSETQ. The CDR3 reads CASSSGYGYEQFF. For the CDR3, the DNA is TGCGCCAGCAGTAGCGGGTACGGCTATGAGCAGTTCTTC.